In its sample, the clone carrying this TCR beta chain was seen many times. The source of the sample is a study of regulatory T cells in long-lasting Graves disease. The time point denotes: newly diagnosed GD, antithyroid drugs for less than 3 months. Generation of the TCR library employed RNA extracted from PBMCs. Germline CDR1 and CDR2: SEHNR and FQNEAQ (reference sequence). V gave up 5 bases and J gave up 3 bases, with 13 bases separating them. This CDR3 contains 14 residues. Construction of the TCR beta libraries employed iRepertoire HTBI primers in conjunction with Arm-PCR of CDR3 regions. One entry per CDR3 protein results from TCRdb running MiXCR on the multiplex PCR reads. The sample lists approximately 470,000 distinct CDR3 sequences; about 17% were seen once. This same sample was also taken into another study, of T cells in Graves' hyperthyroidism and ophthalmopathy.

The receptor was derived from a man between 35 and 55 years old with Graves disease. V and J are TRBV7-9 and TRBJ1-2; the D is unclear. The sequences come from peripheral blood mononuclear cells (PBMCs), collected at new diagnosis, from a patient treated with antithyroid drugs. The DNA of the CDR3 is TGTGCCAGCAGCCAAGGAGGCGCCGACTATGGCTACACCTTC. It yields the protein CASSQGGADYGYTF.